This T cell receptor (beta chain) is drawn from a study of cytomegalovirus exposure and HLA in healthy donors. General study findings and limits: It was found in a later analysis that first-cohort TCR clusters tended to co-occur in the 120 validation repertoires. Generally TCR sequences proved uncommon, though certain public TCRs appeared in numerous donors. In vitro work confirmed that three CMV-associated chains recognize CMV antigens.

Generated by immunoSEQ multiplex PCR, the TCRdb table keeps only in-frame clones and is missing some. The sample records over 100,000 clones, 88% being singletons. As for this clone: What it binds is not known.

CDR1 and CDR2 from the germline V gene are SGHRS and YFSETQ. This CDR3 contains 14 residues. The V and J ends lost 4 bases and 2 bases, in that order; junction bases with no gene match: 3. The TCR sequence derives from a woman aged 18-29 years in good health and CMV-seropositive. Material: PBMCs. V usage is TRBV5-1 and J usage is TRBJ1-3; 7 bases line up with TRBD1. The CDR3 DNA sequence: TGCGCCAGCAGCGTGGACAGGACTGGAAACACCATATATTTT. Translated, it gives CASSVDRTGNTIYF.